This T cell receptor beta chain was sequenced during a study of cytomegalovirus exposure and HLA in healthy donors. V lost 4 bases to trimming and J lost 0 bases, with 12 bases between them. CDR1 and CDR2 (germline): MNHNS, SASEGT. This CDR3 region has 15 residues. Concerning this clone: Its antigen is not identified.

Primers: 60 Vbeta forward and 13 Jbeta reverse. Clones were sequenced by immunoSEQ multiplex PCR, and TCRdb holds only the in-frame ones, with some missing. The sample has about 31,000 clones; the top ten hold approximately 4.8%. Study-wide points: As a later analysis showed, several of the most significant clusters appeared to be linked to common viral pathogens. Compared with the roughly 700-donor mean, an Asian-associated ancestry cluster reportedly had fewer N-insertions, according to a later analysis.

What was sequenced was PBMCs. The rearrangement joins TRBV6-1 to TRBJ1-2; D perhaps matches TRBD1 (6 bases). The sequence came from a female donor in good health and CMV-seronegative. CDR3 in DNA: TGTGCCAGCAGTGTAACATGGACAGCTAACTATGGCTACACCTTC. Amino acid sequence: CASSVTWTANYGYTF.